Following are 25 T cell receptor beta chains from one sample sequenced in a study of regulatory T cells in long-lasting Graves disease. Time point described: persistent/refractory GD, antithyroid drugs over 5 years with positive TRAb. With RNA extracted from PBMCs as input, the TCR library was made. Building of the TCR beta libraries involved iRepertoire HTBI primers and Arm-PCR of CDR3 regions. TCRdb redid the calling of the multiplex PCR reads with MiXCR, one entry per CDR3 protein. The sample lists hundreds of thousands of distinct CDR3 sequences, about 20% occurring once. Sequencing used peripheral blood mononuclear cells (PBMCs), obtained when the disease was refractory, from a patient treated with antithyroid drugs. The receptors shown here come from a female donor with Graves disease.

The chain uses TRBV29-1 and TRBJ1-1; TRBD1 might be the D (5 bases). Germline V CDR1 and CDR2: SQVTM, ANQGSEA. V lost 6 bases, J lost 1 base, and 15 bases lay in between. The CDR3 runs to 14 residues. In DNA, the CDR3 is TGCAGCGTGGGTCCCGGACAACAGAACACTGAAGCTTTCTTT. Translated, it gives CSVGPGQQNTEAFF.

This clonotype was detected many times. The chain employs TRBV12-3 or TRBV12-4 and TRBJ1-1; D is perhaps TRBD1 (5 bases). CDR3 length: 12 residues. V was clipped by 5 bases and J by 7 bases, with 11 bases between them. The CDR3 reads CASSLQGIEAFF. As DNA, the CDR3 is TGTGCCAGCAGTCTCCAGGGCATTGAAGCTTTCTTT.

This clonotype has a handful of counts. J is TRBJ1-6 and V is TRBV14, with D perhaps matching TRBD1 (6 bases). The germline gives CDR1 SGHDN, CDR2 FVKESK. V lost 1 base and J 8 bases, leaving 12 bases between the germline ends. This CDR3 spans 15 amino acids. CDR3 region: CASSQAGALDSPLHF. The CDR3 coding sequence is TGTGCCAGCAGCCAAGCAGGGGCATTAGATTCACCCCTCCACTTT. The full variable domain, completed using reference TRBV14 and TRBJ1-6, is EAGVTQFPSHSVIEKGQTVTLRCDPISGHDNLYWYRRVMGKEIKFLLHFVKESKQDESGMPNNRFLAERTGGTYSTLKVQPAELEDSGVYFCASSQAGALDSPLHFGNGTRLTVT.

V usage is TRBV7-9 and J usage is TRBJ1-5; 8 bases agree with TRBD1. This CDR3 has 16 amino acids. Germline V gene lookup returns CDR1 SEHNR and CDR2 FQNEAQ (reference sequence). Trimming at V came to 5 bases and at J to 5 bases, leaving 11 bases not matched to a gene. CDR3 coding DNA: TGTGCCAGCAGCCCCCGCGGGACAGGCCCCGATCAGCCCCAGCATTTT. As protein: CASSPRGTGPDQPQHF.

This clonotype was picked up many times. This chain uses TRBV28 with TRBJ1-4, with D possibly being TRBD1 (6 bases). CDR3 length: 13 amino acids. Germline V gives CDR1 MDHEN, CDR2 SYDVKM. Trimming cost V 8 bases and J 5 bases, with 12 bases left between them. The chain's CDR3 is CASLTGRNEKLFF. CDR3 DNA sequence: TGTGCCAGCTTGACAGGCCGGAATGAAAAACTGTTTTTT.

There are many counts of this clonotype. V is TRBV3-1 and J is TRBJ1-5; D call uncertain. Deletions cut 5 bases from V and 2 bases from J, with 7 bases between. Germline V lookup: CDR1 LGHDT, CDR2 YNNKEL (reference sequence). CDR3 length: 13 amino acids. CDR3 in DNA: TGTGCCAGCAGCGAGGACGGCAATCAGCCCCAGCATTTT. As protein: CASSEDGNQPQHF.

V is TRBV9 and J is TRBJ2-7; 9 bases line up with TRBD2. Trimming at V came to 3 bases and at J to 4 bases, leaving 8 bases not matched to a gene. CDR1 SGDLS and CDR2 YYNGEE come from the germline V gene. There are 15 residues in the CDR3. The CDR3 DNA reads TGTGCCAGCAGCGCGACCGGGACTAGCACTTACGAGCAGTACTTC. This translates into CASSATGTSTYEQYF. The whole variable domain, filled in from reference TRBV9 and TRBJ2-7, reads DSGVTQTPKHLITATGQRVTLRCSPRSGDLSVYWYQQSLDQGLQFLIQYYNGEERAKGNILERFSAQQFPDLHSELNLSSLELGDSALYFCASSATGTSTYEQYFGPGTRLTVT.

The chain uses TRBV28 and TRBJ2-6; D uncertain. The CDR3 sequence is 13 residues long. CDR1 and CDR2 from the germline V gene are MDHEN and SYDVKM. V dropped 6 bases and J dropped 1 base, with 4 bases sitting between them. The CDR3 reads CASRQSGANVLTF. For the CDR3, the DNA is TGTGCCAGCAGACAATCTGGGGCCAACGTCCTGACTTTC.

Many counts were recorded for this clonotype. This chain joins TRBV10-3 and TRBJ2-7, with 9 bases lining up with TRBD1. J was trimmed by 6 bases and V by 2 bases; bases with no gene match: 5. The CDR3 has 14 amino acids. Germline lookup yields CDR1 ENHRY and CDR2 SYGVKD. CDR3 in DNA: TGTGCCATCAGTGAGGGACAGGGGACCCTCGAGCAGTACTTC. This gives the protein CAISEGQGTLEQYF.

In this sample, this clonotype turned up a few times. Here the CDR3 DNA reads TGTGCCAGCAGAAATTGGGGTCTAGCCAAAAACATTCAGTACTTC. Residues: CASRNWGLAKNIQYF. This chain uses TRBV5-4 with TRBJ2-4, with unresolved D. The CDR3 sequence is 15 residues long. Germline loops: CDR1 SGHNT, CDR2 YYREEE (reference sequence). V lost 5 bases and J lost 0, with 12 bases in between.

Comment on this clonotype: This may stem from a read error, because a much larger clone lies one nucleotide away. This chain connects TRBV20-1 to TRBJ1-1, with D maybe TRBD1 (5 bases). The V gene lost 3 bases and the J gene lost 10 bases, with 21 bases spanning the gap. The CDR3 has 14 residues. Germline CDR1 reads DFQATT; CDR2 reads SNEGSKA (reference sequence). The CDR3 spells CSARDDAGLAGAFF. CDR3 nucleotides: TGCAGTGCTAGGGATGACGCAGGGCTCGCTGGAGCTTTCTTT.

This clonotype has a single count. The chain combines TRBV3-1 with TRBJ2-2, with D tentatively TRBD2 (5 bases). Per the germline V gene, CDR1 is LGHDT and CDR2 is YNNKEL (reference sequence). V shed 3 bases and J shed 4 bases, with 9 bases lying between them. The CDR3 length is 14 residues. This chain's CDR3 is CASSHFGVTGELFF. In DNA, the CDR3 is TGTGCCAGCAGCCACTTCGGGGTCACCGGGGAGCTGTTTTTT.

This clonotype was recorded at least ten times. The chain has TRBV29-1 and TRBJ1-1; D possibly corresponds to TRBD1 (6 bases). The germline V and J ends were trimmed by 7 bases and 4 bases, with 16 bases remaining between them. The CDR3 totals 13 residues. CDR1 and CDR2 (germline): SQVTM, ANQGSEA. The CDR3 DNA reads TGCAGCGGTGATGGGGGCAGAGCCACTGAAGCTTTCTTT. It is translated as CSGDGGRATEAFF.

The chain joins TRBV28 to TRBJ2-6, with D maybe TRBD1 (6 bases). This CDR3 has 17 amino acids. Germline CDR1 is MDHEN and CDR2 is SYDVKM. Trimming shortened V by 5 bases and J by 2 bases, and 16 bases separated the two germline ends. The CDR3 is CASSVNQGSPGANVLTF. CDR3 bases: TGTGCCAGCAGTGTAAATCAGGGGTCCCCTGGGGCCAACGTCCTGACTTTC.

This clonotype came up once. A much bigger clone sits one base away, suggesting this may be a read error. The chain couples TRBV6-1 to TRBJ2-7, with no clear D. Trimming removed 6 bases at V and 4 bases at J, with 13 bases between. The CDR3 has 13 amino acids. Germline-derived CDR1 and CDR2 are MNHNS and SASEGT. The CDR3 DNA sequence: TGTGCCAGCAGCTCAGCCAGGCGGTACGAGCAGTACTTC. It specifies CASSSARRYEQYF.

Regarding this clonotype: A much larger clonotype is one base distant, so this may be a read error. The J gene is TRBJ2-7, the V gene TRBV14; possible D gene TRBD1, 6 bases. This CDR3 is built from 16 residues. V lost 1 base and J lost 2, with 15 bases in between. Looked up from germline, CDR1 is SGHDN and CDR2 is FVKESK. CDR3 nucleotides: TGTGCCAGCAGCCAAGCCGGGCTACAGGGTACCTACGAGCAGTACTTC. It encodes CASSQAGLQGTYEQYF.

In its sample, this clonotype was seen many times. The chain couples TRBV28 to TRBJ2-7; TRBD2 matches at 7 bases. V trimming: 6 bases; J trimming: 6 bases; junction bases outside the gene matches: 8. This CDR3 has 13 residues. CDR1 MDHEN and CDR2 SYDVKM come from the germline V gene. The CDR3 DNA sequence: TGTGCCAGCAGCCCTTACAGCGGGGTCGAGCAGTACTTC. It is translated as CASSPYSGVEQYF.

The table lists this clonotype with many counts. The V and J genes are TRBV7-2 and TRBJ2-5; no clear D. V lost 5 bases to trimming and J lost 13 bases, with 23 bases between them. In germline, CDR1 is SGHTA, CDR2 FQGNSA. This CDR3 comprises 14 residues. For the CDR3, the DNA is TGTGCCAGCAGCCCCCCGCCCCCGGCACTACGGCTGTACTTC. The encoded protein is CASSPPPPALRLYF.

A note on this clonotype: Mismatch with germline at one junction end may stem from a read error. This chain links TRBV6-2 or TRBV6-3 with TRBJ1-3; D unclear. Germline CDR1 reads MNHEY; CDR2 reads SVGEGT. The CDR3 has 16 residues. CDR3 sequence (DNA): TGTGCCAGCAGTTCCCGGACCGACCCCTCTGGAAGCACCATATATTTT. Translation: CASSSRTDPSGSTIYF.

This clonotype turned up a few times. This sequence joins TRBV28 and TRBJ2-7; possibly TRBD1 or TRBD2 for D (7 bases each). Germline V gives CDR1 MDHEN, CDR2 SYDVKM. The CDR3 has 19 residues. V was clipped by 3 bases and J by 7 bases, with 31 bases between them. CDR3 sequence (DNA): TGTGCCAGCAGTTTTTCTGGGGGGGGACAGACTTCCCCCTACGATGAGCAGTACTTC. It codes for CASSFSGGGQTSPYDEQYF. Full variable domain (outside the CDR3, taken from reference TRBV28 and TRBJ2-7): DVKVTQSSRYLVKRTGEKVFLECVQDMDHENMFWYRQDPGLGLRLIYFSYDVKMKEKGDIPEGYSVSREKKERFSLILESASTNQTSMYLCASSFSGGGQTSPYDEQYFGPGTRLTVT.

This clonotype was found many times. The chain combines TRBV9 with TRBJ2-5, with TRBD1 matching 7 bases. The CDR3 consists of 14 residues. The germline V gene has CDR1 SGDLS and CDR2 YYNGEE. V dropped 2 bases and J dropped 1; count of bases not matched to a gene: 2. DNA for the CDR3: TGTGCCAGCAGCGTCGGGGACAGCCAAGAGACCCAGTACTTC. This codes for CASSVGDSQETQYF.

The rearrangement links TRBV4-3 to TRBJ2-7; possibly TRBD2 for D (6 bases). Trimming left V 1 base short and J 6 bases short, with 16 bases between. The germline V gene encodes CDR1 LGHNA and CDR2 YSLEER. This CDR3 contains 15 residues. This CDR3 reads CASSQARDWSGEQYF. The CDR3, as DNA: TGCGCCAGCAGCCAAGCCCGGGACTGGTCGGGCGAGCAGTACTTC.

This chain uses TRBV20-1 with TRBJ2-5; D possibly uses TRBD1 or TRBD2 (5 bases each). Trimming cost V 6 bases and J 9 bases, with 14 bases left between them. CDR3 length equals 11 residues. Germline CDR1 DFQATT, CDR2 SNEGSKA (reference sequence). CDR3 sequence: CSARDVGSQYF. The CDR3 nucleotides are TGCAGTGCGAGGGACGTAGGGTCCCAGTACTTC.

In this sample, this clonotype turned up a few times. The V call is TRBV14, the J call TRBJ1-2, with D unresolved. The CDR3 contains 13 residues. Germline lookup yields CDR1 SGHDN and CDR2 FVKESK. Trimming cost V 4 bases and J 2 bases, with 8 bases left between them. The CDR3 region has the DNA TGTGCCAGCAGCCCACAGAGAAACTATGGCTACACCTTC. It yields the protein CASSPQRNYGYTF.

This clonotype was recorded at least ten times. This CDR3 reads CASSLVGDSNQPQHF. DNA of the CDR3: TGTGCCAGCAGCTTAGTTGGGGATAGCAATCAGCCCCAGCATTTT. This chain joins TRBV7-2 and TRBJ1-5; D uncertain. The V and J ends lost 1 base and 0 bases respectively, with 7 bases between them. This CDR3 is built from 15 residues. CDR1 SGHTA and CDR2 FQGNSA come from the germline V gene.